This T cell receptor (beta chain) emerged from a study of blood T cell repertoires in COVID-19. In the study overall: Specimens from acute and convalescent COVID-19 originated in the United States, Italy and Spain.

In its sample, this clone was seen once. Everyone who took part was roughly 18 to 89 years old, and they came from 20 to 25 US areas. Participants were placed into cohorts based on the clinical history they reported. This CDR3 is 17 amino acids long. Per the study methods: Quantification of nucleated cells was approximated via reference gene primer amplification. Clones were sequenced by immunoSEQ multiplex PCR, and TCRdb holds only the in-frame ones, with some missing. V and J calls and clone size are given by that table; D and trimming were obtained from the DNA. This table holds approximately 150,000 clones, about 88% found once.

Sequenced material: PBMCs or T cells enriched from blood (not recorded which). This clonotype originated in a human donor with acute COVID-19. The donor label of this sample is uncertain. The genes are TRBV21-1 and TRBJ2-1; the table's D call, TRBD1, was not checked against the DNA. TRBV21-1 is a pseudogene locus. The CDR3: CASSKARDNSSYNEQFF. The CDR3, as DNA: TGTGCCAGCAGCAAAGCTCGGGACAACAGTTCCTACAATGAGCAGTTCTTC.